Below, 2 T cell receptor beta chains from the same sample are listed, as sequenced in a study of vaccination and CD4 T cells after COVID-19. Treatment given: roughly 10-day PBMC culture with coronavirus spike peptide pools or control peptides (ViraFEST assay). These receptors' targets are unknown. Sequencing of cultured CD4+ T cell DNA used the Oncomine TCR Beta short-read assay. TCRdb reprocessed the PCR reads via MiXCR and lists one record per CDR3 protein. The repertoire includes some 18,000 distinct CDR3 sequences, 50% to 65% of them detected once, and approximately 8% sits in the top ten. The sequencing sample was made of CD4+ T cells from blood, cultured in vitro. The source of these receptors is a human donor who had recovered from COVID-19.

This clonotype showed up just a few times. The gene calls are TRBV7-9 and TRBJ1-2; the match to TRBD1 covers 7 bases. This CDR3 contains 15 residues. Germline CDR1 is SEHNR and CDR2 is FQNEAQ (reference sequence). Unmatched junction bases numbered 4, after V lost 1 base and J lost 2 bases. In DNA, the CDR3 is TGTGCCAGCAGCTTAGATTGGGACAGCAACTATGGCTACACCTTC. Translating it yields CASSLDWDSNYGYTF.

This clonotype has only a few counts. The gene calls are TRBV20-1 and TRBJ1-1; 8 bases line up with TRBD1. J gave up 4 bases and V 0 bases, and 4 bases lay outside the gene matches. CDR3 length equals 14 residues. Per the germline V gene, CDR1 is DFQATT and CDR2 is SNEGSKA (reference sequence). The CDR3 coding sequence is TGCAGTGCTAGAGATCAGGGGGCGCGCACTGAAGCTTTCTTT. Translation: CSARDQGARTEAFF.